Listed below are T cell receptor beta chains from one sample, sequenced in a study of blood T cell repertoires in COVID-19. Only in-frame clones appear in the TCRdb table, and some are missing; sequencing was by immunoSEQ multiplex PCR. The data hold 82,000 or so clones, with around nine tenths observed a single time. The sequenced sample was PBMCs or T cells enriched from blood (not recorded which). The receptors were gathered from a woman aged 50 to 60 with acute COVID-19. The CDR3 runs from the conserved cysteine through the conserved F or W. D genes are given only for firm matches. A row's size may be missing; if present it is once, few, many or a size class.

clone_size,cdr3_length,v_call,j_call,d_call,cdr3_nt,cdr3_aa
NA,12,TRBV3-1/TRBV3-2,TRBJ2-3,NA,TGTGCCAGCAGCCCCAGTTTTGATACGCAGTATTTT,CASSPSFDTQYF
NA,17,TRBV27,TRBJ1-1,NA,TGTGCCAGCAGTTTTGCGGGCCGCCCCCTCACGAACACTGAAGCTTTCTTT,CASSFAGRPLTNTEAFF
NA,13,TRBV13,TRBJ2-7,NA,TGTGCCAGCAGCTTGGACTCTGCTAGGGAGCAGTACTTC,CASSLDSAREQYF
few,15,TRBV30,TRBJ1-5,NA,TGTGCCTGGGGCCGGGGGGGCCTTGGCAATCAGCCCCAGCATTTT,CAWGRGGLGNQPQHF
NA,16,TRBV4-1,TRBJ1-1,NA,TGCGCCAGCAGCCAAGAAAGGGAGCGAATGAACACTGAAGCTTTCTTT,CASSQERERMNTEAFF
NA,15,TRBV5-1,TRBJ1-6,NA,TGCGCCAGCAGCTTACAGGAAAGTTTCAATTCACCCCTCCACTTT,CASSLQESFNSPLHF
NA,16,TRBV7-7,TRBJ2-5,TRBD2,TGTGCCAGCAGCAGAGGACTAGCGGGAGACCAAGAGACCCAGTACTTC,CASSRGLAGDQETQYF
once,15,TRBV18,TRBJ2-1,TRBD2,TGTGCCAGCTCACCACCGGGACTAGCGGGCGATGAGCAGTTCTTC,CASSPPGLAGDEQFF
NA,20,TRBV24-1,TRBJ2-3,TRBD2,TGTGCCACCAGTGATTATGGAGCGGGAGGGCCGGTTGGTAACACAGATACGCAGTATTTT,CATSDYGAGGPVGNTDTQYF
NA,14,TRBV2,TRBJ2-6,NA,TGTGCCAGCAGCGAGGGTGCTGGGGCCAACGTCCTGACTTTC,CASSEGAGANVLTF
NA,13,TRBV24-1,TRBJ2-5,NA,TGTGCCACCAGTGACCAGTACCAAGAGACCCAGTACTTC,CATSDQYQETQYF
NA,18,TRBV5-4,TRBJ2-3,TRBD2,TGTGCCAGCAGCCCTATATCACTGACTAGCGGCCGCAGGGATACGCAGTATTTT,CASSPISLTSGRRDTQYF
NA,14,TRBV9,TRBJ1-3,NA,TGTGCCAGCAGCGTAGCAGGCACTGGAAACACCATATATTTT,CASSVAGTGNTIYF
NA,14,TRBV24-1,TRBJ1-2,NA,TGTGCCACCAGGGGTACAGGGACTAACTATGGCTACACCTTC,CATRGTGTNYGYTF
NA,17,TRBV3-1/TRBV3-2,TRBJ1-1,TRBD1,TGTGCCAGCAGTCTTAGGCTGGGACCTCAGGGGGGCACTGAAGCTTTCTTT,CASSLRLGPQGGTEAFF
NA,15,TRBV5-1,TRBJ2-1,NA,TGCGCCAGCAGCTTTGTGAGGGACTCCTACAATGAGCAGTTCTTC,CASSFVRDSYNEQFF
NA,14,TRBV6-5,TRBJ2-1,TRBD2,TGTGCCAGCAGTCCGACTAGCGGGAGCGATGAGCAGTTCTTC,CASSPTSGSDEQFF
NA,13,TRBV12-3/TRBV12-4,TRBJ1-4,NA,TGTGCCAGCAGCCCTCCCGTCTCGGTAAAACTGTTTTTT,CASSPPVSVKLFF
once,16,TRBV11-3,TRBJ2-5,TRBD1,TGTGCCAGCAGCTCTACCGGGACAGGGGGCCTCGAGACCCAGTACTTC,CASSSTGTGGLETQYF
NA,16,TRBV5-1,TRBJ1-6,TRBD1,TGCGCCAGCAGCTTGGATCCGACAGGGGTTGGATCACCCCTCCACTTT,CASSLDPTGVGSPLHF
NA,16,TRBV21-1,TRBJ1-1,NA,TGTGCCAGCAGCATTTCCCCCGCATACATGAACACTGAAGCTTTCTTT,CASSISPAYMNTEAFF
NA,13,TRBV29-1,TRBJ2-2,NA,TGCAGCGTTGGGACACCGAACACCGGGGAGCTGTTTTTT,CSVGTPNTGELFF
NA,15,TRBV23-1,TRBJ2-7,TRBD2,TGCGCCAGCAGTCAGCGGGAGAAAAACGGCCACGAGCAGTACTTC,CASSQREKNGHEQYF
once,16,TRBV6-4,TRBJ2-1,TRBD2,TGTGCCAGCAGTGAGCGGGGGGGAGGGCCGAATGATGAGCAGTTCTTC,CASSERGGGPNDEQFF
NA,14,TRBV10-3,TRBJ2-3,TRBD2,TGTGCCACCAGGACTAGCGGGAGTACAGATACGCAGTATTTT,CATRTSGSTDTQYF
NA,12,TRBV10-3,TRBJ1-2,NA,TGTGCCACTACTCAGGGGACCTATGGCTACACCTTC,CATTQGTYGYTF
NA,13,TRBV5-1,TRBJ2-7,NA,TGCGCCAGCAGCTTCGGGGAATACTACGAGCAGTACTTC,CASSFGEYYEQYF
NA,14,TRBV6-1,TRBJ1-2,NA,TGTGCCAGCAGTGAGGGGGGGCCCGTCTATGGCTACACCTTC,CASSEGGPVYGYTF
NA,16,TRBV7-9,TRBJ1-3,NA,TGTGCCAGCAGCTTATCTGCCACGCGGTCTGGAAACACCATATATTTT,CASSLSATRSGNTIYF
few,17,TRBV30,TRBJ1-1,NA,TGTGCCTGGAATGTAGGGTGGGGCAGGGGATCGGGGACTGAAGCTTTCTTT,CAWNVGWGRGSGTEAFF
NA,15,TRBV6-4,TRBJ2-7,TRBD2,TGTGCCAGCAGCAGGTCTAGCGGGAGGGCCTACGAGCAGTACTTC,CASSRSSGRAYEQYF
NA,14,TRBV9,TRBJ2-7,NA,TGTGCCAGCAGCGCGAGGGAGGTTTCCTACGAGCAGTACTTC,CASSAREVSYEQYF
NA,14,TRBV25-1,TRBJ2-4,NA,TGTGCCACCACGGGGGGCTTAGCCAAAAACATTCAGTACTTC,CATTGGLAKNIQYF
NA,13,TRBV29-1,TRBJ2-1,TRBD1,TGCAGCGCGGACAGGGGGCTCAGCAATGAGCAGTTCTTC,CSADRGLSNEQFF
few,13,TRBV6-5,TRBJ1-1,NA,TGTGCCAGCAGGGTACAGGGGAACACTGAAGCTTTCTTT,CASRVQGNTEAFF
NA,14,TRBV2,TRBJ1-5,TRBD1,TGTGCCAGCATGCCGGGACAGGGAAGTCAGCCCCAGCATTTT,CASMPGQGSQPQHF
few,13,TRBV6-5,TRBJ1-2,NA,TGTGCCAGCAGTTCACAGGGCCCGGGTGGCTACACCTTC,CASSSQGPGGYTF
NA,15,TRBV6-6,TRBJ1-2,TRBD1,TGTGCCAGCAGGGAATCCGGGACAGAGAACTATGGCTACACCTTC,CASRESGTENYGYTF
NA,12,TRBV28,TRBJ2-4,NA,TGTGCCAGCAGTTCGACTGGAGGTATTCAGTACTTC,CASSSTGGIQYF
NA,14,TRBV19,TRBJ1-5,NA,TGTGCCACTCGAAAGGAACAGGGTCGACAGCCCCAGCATTTT,CATRKEQGRQPQHF
NA,19,TRBV5-1,TRBJ2-2,TRBD2,TGCGCCAGCAGCTTGCGGCTAGCGGGAGGGGCTGGAGAGACCGGGGAGCTGTTTTTT,CASSLRLAGGAGETGELFF
NA,17,TRBV11-2,TRBJ2-1,TRBD2,TGTGCCAGCAGCTTAAGTCGAGCGGGAGGGCGGGCGGATGAGCAGTTCTTC,CASSLSRAGGRADEQFF
NA,13,TRBV6-5,TRBJ1-1,TRBD1,TGTGCCAGTGAGACAGGGATCGGCACTGAAGCTTTCTTT,CASETGIGTEAFF
NA,15,TRBV25-1,TRBJ2-2,NA,TGTGCCAGCAGTGAGGCAGGGGGGACCACCGGGGAGCTGTTTTTT,CASSEAGGTTGELFF
few,14,TRBV11-2,TRBJ2-2,TRBD2,TGTGCCAGCAGCTTAGAACGGGGGGCCGGGGAGCTGTTTTTT,CASSLERGAGELFF
NA,14,TRBV9,TRBJ2-3,NA,TGTGCCAGCAGTCCGGTTTCTGGCACAGATACGCAGTATTTT,CASSPVSGTDTQYF
NA,14,TRBV6-5,TRBJ1-1,TRBD1,TGTGCCAGCAGCCCCGACAGGGCGGGCACTGAAGCTTTCTTT,CASSPDRAGTEAFF
NA,16,TRBV4-2,TRBJ2-7,TRBD2,TGTGCCAGCAGCCAAGAAGGTGGGAGGGCCCCCAACGAGCAGTACTTC,CASSQEGGRAPNEQYF
NA,12,TRBV6-5,TRBJ2-3,NA,TGTGCCAGCAGGTCCGCGGGAGATACGCAGTATTTT,CASRSAGDTQYF
once,17,TRBV9,TRBJ2-3,TRBD1,TGTGCCAGCAGCGTATCTCCGGGACAGGGGGTTCAAGATACGCAGTATTTT,CASSVSPGQGVQDTQYF